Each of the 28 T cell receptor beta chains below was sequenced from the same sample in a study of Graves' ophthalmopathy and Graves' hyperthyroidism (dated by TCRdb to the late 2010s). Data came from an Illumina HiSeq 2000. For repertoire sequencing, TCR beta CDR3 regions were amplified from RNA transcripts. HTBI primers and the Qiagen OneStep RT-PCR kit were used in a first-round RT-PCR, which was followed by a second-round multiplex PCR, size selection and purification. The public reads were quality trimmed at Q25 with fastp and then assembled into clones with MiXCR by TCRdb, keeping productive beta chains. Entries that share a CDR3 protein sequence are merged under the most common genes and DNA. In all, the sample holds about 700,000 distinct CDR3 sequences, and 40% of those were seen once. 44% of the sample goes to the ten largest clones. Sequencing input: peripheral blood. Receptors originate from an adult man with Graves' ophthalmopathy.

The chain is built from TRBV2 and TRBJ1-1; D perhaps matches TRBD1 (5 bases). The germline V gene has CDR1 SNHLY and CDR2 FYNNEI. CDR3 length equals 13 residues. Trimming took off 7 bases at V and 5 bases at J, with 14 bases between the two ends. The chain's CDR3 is CASNGGGATEAFF. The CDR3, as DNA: TGTGCCAGCAATGGCGGAGGGGCTACTGAAGCTTTCTTT.

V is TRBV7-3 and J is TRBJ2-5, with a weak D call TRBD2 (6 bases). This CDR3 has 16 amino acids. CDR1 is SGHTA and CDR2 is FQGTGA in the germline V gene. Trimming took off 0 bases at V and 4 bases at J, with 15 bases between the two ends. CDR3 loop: CASSLTSQGGIETQYF. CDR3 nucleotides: TGTGCCAGCAGCTTAACGTCGCAGGGAGGTATAGAGACCCAGTACTTC.

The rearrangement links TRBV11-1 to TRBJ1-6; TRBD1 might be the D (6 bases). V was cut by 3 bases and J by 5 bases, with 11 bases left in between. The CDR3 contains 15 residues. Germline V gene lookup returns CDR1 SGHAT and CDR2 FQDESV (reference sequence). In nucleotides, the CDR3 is TGTGCCAGCAGCTTCGGACAGAGAAATAATTCACCCCTCCACTTT. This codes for CASSFGQRNNSPLHF. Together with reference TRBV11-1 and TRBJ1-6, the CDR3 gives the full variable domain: EAEVAQSPRYKITEKSQAVAFWCDPISGHATLYWYRQILGQGPELLVQFQDESVVDDSQLPKDRFSAERLKGVDSTLKIQPAELGDSAMYLCASSFGQRNNSPLHFGNGTRLTVT.

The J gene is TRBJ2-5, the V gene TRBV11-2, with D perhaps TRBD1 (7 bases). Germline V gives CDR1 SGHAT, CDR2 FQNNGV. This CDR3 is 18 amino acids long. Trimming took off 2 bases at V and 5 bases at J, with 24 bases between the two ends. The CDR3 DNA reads TGTGCCAGCAGCTTACGTCGCCAGGGGGGCGGAGAGAGGGAGACCCAGTACTTC. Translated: CASSLRRQGGGERETQYF.

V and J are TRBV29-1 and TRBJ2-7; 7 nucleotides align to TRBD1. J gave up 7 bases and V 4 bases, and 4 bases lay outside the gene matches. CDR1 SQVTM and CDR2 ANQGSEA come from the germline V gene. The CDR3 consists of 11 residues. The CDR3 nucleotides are TGCAGCGTTGTGGTACAGGGGGAGCAGTACTTC. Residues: CSVVVQGEQYF.

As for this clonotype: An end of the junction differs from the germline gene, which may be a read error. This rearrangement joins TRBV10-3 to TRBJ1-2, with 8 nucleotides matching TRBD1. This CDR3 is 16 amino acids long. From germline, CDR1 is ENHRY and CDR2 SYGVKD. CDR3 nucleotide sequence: TGTGCCAGCAGTGAAGCGATATTGACAGGGGAGTACGGCTACACCTTC. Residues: CASSEAILTGEYGYTF.

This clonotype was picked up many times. This CDR3 reads CASSLAQGMHGYTF. CDR3 bases: TGTGCCAGCAGCTTAGCACAGGGGATGCATGGCTACACCTTC. The V and J genes are TRBV7-9 and TRBJ1-2; 7 positions agree with TRBD1. Germline-derived CDR1 and CDR2 are SEHNR and FQNEAQ (reference sequence). V shed 0 bases and J 6 bases; nucleotides not matched to a gene: 4. This CDR3 region has 14 residues.

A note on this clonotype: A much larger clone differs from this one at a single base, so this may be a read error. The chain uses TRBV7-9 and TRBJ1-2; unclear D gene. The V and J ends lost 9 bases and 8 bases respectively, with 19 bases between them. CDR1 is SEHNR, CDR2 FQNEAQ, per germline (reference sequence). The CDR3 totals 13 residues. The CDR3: CASIPGRFGGYTF. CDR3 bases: TGTGCCAGTATTCCGGGAAGATTCGGGGGCTACACCTTC.

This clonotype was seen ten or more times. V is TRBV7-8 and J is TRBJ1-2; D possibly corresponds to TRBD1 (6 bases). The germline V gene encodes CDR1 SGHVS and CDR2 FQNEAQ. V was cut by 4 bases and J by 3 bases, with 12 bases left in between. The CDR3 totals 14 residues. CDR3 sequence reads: CASSSIAGDYGYTF. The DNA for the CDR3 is TGTGCCAGCAGCTCAATCGCAGGGGACTATGGCTACACCTTC.

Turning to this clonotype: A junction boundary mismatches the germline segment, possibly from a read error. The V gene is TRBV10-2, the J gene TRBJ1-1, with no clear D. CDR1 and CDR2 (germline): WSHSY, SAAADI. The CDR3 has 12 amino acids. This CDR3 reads CATQEVGTEAFF. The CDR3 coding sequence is TGTGCCACCCAGGAGGTCGGCACTGAAGCTTTCTTT.

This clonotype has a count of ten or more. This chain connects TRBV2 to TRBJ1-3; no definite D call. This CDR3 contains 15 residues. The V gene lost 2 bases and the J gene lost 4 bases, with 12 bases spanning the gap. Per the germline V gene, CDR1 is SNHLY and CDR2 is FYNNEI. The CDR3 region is CASSETRQLGNTIYF. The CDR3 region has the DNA TGTGCCAGCAGTGAAACGCGGCAACTAGGAAACACCATATATTTT. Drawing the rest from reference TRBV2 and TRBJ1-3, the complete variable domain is EPEVTQTPSHQVTQMGQEVILRCVPISNHLYFYWYRQILGQKVEFLVSFYNNEISEKSEIFDDQFSVERPDGSNFTLKIRSTKLEDSAMYFCASSETRQLGNTIYFGEGSWLTVV.

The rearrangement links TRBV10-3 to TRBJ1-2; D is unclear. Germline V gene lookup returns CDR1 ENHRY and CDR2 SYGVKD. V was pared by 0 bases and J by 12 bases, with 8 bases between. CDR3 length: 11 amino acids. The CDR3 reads CAISESSGDTF. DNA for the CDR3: TGTGCCATCAGTGAGTCGAGCGGGGACACCTTC.

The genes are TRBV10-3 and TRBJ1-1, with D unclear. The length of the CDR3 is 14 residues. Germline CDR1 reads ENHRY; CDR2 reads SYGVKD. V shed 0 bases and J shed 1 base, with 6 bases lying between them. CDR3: CAISESSRNTEAFF. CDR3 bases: TGTGCCATCAGTGAGTCGAGCAGGAACACTGAAGCTTTCTTT.

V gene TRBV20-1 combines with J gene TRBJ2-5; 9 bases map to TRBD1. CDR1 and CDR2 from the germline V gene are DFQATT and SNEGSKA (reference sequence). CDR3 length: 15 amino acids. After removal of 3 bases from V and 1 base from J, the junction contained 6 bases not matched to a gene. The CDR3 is CSASPWDRVQETQYF. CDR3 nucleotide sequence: TGCAGTGCTAGCCCCTGGGACAGGGTCCAAGAGACCCAGTACTTC.

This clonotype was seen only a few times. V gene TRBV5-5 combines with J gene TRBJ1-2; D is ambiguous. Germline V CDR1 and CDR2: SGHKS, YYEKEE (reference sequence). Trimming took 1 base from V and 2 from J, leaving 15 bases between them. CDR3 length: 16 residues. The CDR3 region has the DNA TGTGCCAGCAGCTTGCCCGGGATTAGACCCAACTATGGCTACACCTTC. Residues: CASSLPGIRPNYGYTF.

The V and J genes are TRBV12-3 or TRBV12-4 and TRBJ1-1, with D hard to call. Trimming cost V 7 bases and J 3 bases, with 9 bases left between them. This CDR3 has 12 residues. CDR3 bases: TGTGCCAGCACCACTGGGTACACTGAAGCTTTCTTT. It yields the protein CASTTGYTEAFF.

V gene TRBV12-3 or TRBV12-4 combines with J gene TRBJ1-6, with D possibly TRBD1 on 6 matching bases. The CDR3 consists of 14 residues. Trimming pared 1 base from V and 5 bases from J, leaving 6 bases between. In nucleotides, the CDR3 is TGTGCCAGCAGTTTAGGGACAGATAATTCACCCCTCCACTTT. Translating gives CASSLGTDNSPLHF.

CDR3 sequence (DNA): TGTGCCAGCCGGACCCTTAAGTCCCTGGAGACCTATGGCTACACCTTC. Translated, it gives CASRTLKSLETYGYTF. The chain recombines TRBV24-1 with TRBJ1-2; D gene unclear. Per germline, CDR1 KGHDR and CDR2 SFDVKD. Trimming pared 11 bases from V and 4 bases from J, leaving 25 bases between. CDR3 size: 16 residues.

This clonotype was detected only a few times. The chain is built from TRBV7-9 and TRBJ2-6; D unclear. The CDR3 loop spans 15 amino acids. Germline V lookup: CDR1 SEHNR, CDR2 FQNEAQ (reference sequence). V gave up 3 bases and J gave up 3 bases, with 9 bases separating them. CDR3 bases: TGTGCCAGCAGCTTGGGTAGCTTTGGGGCCAACGTCCTGACTTTC. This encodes CASSLGSFGANVLTF.

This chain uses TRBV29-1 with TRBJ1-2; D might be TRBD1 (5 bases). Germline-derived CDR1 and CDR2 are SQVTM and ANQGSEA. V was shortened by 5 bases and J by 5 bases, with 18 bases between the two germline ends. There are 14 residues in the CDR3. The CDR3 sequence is CSVLSAGTDYGYTF. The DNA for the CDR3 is TGCAGCGTTTTAAGCGCCGGGACGGATTATGGCTACACCTTC.

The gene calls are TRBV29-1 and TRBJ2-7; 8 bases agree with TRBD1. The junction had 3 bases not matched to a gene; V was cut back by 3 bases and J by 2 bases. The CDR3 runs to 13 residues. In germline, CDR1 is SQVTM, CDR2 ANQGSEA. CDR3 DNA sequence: TGCAGCGTTGATCCGACAGGGGCCTACGAGCAGTACTTC. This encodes CSVDPTGAYEQYF.

The CDR3 nucleotides read TGCAGCTTAGTCGGACTAGTCTGGAGCTCCTACGAGCAGTACTTC. It yields the protein CSLVGLVWSSYEQYF. The chain couples TRBV29-1 to TRBJ2-7; 7 bases line up with TRBD2. In germline, CDR1 is SQVTM, CDR2 ANQGSEA. The junction had 13 bases not matched to a gene; V was cut back by 8 bases and J by 0 bases. This CDR3 comprises 15 residues.

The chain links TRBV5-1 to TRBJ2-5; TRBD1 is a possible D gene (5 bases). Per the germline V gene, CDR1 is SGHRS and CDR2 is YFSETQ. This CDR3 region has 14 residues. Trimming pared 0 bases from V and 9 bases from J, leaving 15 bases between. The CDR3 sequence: CASSLDTGNQPQYF. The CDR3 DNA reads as TGCGCCAGCAGCTTGGACACAGGCAATCAGCCCCAGTACTTC.

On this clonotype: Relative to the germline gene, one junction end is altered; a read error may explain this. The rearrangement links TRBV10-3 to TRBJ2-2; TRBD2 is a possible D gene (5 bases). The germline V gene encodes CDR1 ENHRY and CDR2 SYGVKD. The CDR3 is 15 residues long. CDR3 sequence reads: CASSSWTGSTGELFF. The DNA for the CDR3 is TGTGCCAGCAGTTCTTGGACGGGAAGCACCGGGGAGCTGTTTTTT.

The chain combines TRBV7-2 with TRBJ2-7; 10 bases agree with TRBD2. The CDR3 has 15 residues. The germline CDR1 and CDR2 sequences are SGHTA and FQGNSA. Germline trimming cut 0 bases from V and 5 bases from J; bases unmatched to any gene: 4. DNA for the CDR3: TGTGCCAGCAGCTTAGCTCTAGCGGGGGTCGACGAGCAGTACTTC. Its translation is CASSLALAGVDEQYF.

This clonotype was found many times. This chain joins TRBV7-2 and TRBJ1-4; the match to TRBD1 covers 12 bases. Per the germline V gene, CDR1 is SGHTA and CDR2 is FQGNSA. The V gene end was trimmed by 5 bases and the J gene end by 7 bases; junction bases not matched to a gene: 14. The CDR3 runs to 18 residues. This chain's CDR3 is CASSPTTGQGALGEKLFF. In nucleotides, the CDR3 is TGTGCCAGCAGCCCCACCACGGGACAGGGGGCGCTCGGTGAAAAACTGTTTTTT. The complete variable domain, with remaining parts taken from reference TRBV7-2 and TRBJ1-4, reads GAGVSQSPSNKVTEKGKDVELRCDPISGHTALYWYRQSLGQGLEFLIYFQGNSAPDKSGLPSDRFSAERTGGSVSTLTIQRTQQEDSAVYLCASSPTTGQGALGEKLFFGSGTQLSVL.

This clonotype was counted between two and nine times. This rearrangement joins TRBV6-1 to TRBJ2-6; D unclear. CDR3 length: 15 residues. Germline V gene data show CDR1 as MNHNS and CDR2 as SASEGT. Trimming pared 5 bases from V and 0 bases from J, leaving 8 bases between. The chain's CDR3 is CASSRHNSGANVLTF. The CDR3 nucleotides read TGTGCCAGCAGTCGACACAACTCTGGGGCCAACGTCCTGACTTTC.

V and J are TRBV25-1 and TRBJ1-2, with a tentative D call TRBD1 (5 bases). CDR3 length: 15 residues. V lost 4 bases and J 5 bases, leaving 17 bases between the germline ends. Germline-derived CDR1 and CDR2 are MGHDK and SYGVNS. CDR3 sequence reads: CASSGIGRAVYGYTF. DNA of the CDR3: TGTGCCAGCAGTGGTATTGGCAGGGCAGTATATGGCTACACCTTC.